This TCR beta chain was identified during a study of blood T cell repertoires in COVID-19. Ages ranged from roughly 18 to 95 years, with residence in about two dozen US areas. Cohort 3 recovered donors had two negative PCRs, clearance, or symptom resolution. Here immunoSEQ multiplex PCR was the method, and the copy in TCRdb shows in-frame clones only, minus some. The table shows more than 300,000 clones, with 88% occurring only once. The CDR3 is made up of 14 amino acids. Germline V lookup: CDR1 LGHDT, CDR2 YNNKEL (reference sequence). Trimming left V 4 bases short and J 9 bases short, with 19 bases between.

The J gene is TRBJ2-7, the V gene TRBV3-1 (or the pseudogene TRBV3-2); D gene ambiguous. The sequenced sample was PBMCs or T cells enriched from blood (not recorded which). The source of this sequence is a woman between 18 and 29 years old who had recovered from COVID-19. For the CDR3, the DNA is TGTGCCAGCAGCCCCGCCATGAGCAGGTTGAGGCAGTACTTC. Protein sequence: CASSPAMSRLRQYF.